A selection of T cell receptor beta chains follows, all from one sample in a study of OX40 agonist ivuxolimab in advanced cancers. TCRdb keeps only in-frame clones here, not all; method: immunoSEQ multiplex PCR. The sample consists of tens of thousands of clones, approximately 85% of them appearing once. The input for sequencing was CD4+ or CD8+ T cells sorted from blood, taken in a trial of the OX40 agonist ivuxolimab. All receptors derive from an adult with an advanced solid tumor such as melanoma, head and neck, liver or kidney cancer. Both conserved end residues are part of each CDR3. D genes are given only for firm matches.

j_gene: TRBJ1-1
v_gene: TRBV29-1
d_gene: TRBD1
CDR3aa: CSVETGGNTEAFF

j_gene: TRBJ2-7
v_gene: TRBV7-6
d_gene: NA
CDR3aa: CASSPRGGSKGEGQYF

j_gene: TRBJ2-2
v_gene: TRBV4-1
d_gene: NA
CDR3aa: CASSQDLSRELFF

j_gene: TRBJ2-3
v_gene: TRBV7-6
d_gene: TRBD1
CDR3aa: CASTTQGAFGDTQYF

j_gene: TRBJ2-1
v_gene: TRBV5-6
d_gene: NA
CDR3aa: CASHRDPTYNEQFF

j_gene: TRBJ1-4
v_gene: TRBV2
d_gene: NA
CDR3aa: CASSERAGQLNEKLFF

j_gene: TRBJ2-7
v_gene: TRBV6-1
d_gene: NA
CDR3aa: CASSELGYEQYF

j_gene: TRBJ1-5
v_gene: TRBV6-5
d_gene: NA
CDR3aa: CASTKQEMQPQHF

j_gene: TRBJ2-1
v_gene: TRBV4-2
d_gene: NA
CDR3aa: CASSQDKSEYNEQFF

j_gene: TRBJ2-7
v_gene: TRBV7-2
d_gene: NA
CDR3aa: CASSFSLRAPGEQYF

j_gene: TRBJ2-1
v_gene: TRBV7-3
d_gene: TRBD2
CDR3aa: CASSLWAGEYNEQFF

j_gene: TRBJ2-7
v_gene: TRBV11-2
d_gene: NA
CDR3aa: CASSHGRSGEQYF

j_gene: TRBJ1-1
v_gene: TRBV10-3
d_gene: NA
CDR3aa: CAIRGSGGGTEAFF

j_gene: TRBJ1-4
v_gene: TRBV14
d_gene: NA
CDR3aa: CASSLFGASEKLFF

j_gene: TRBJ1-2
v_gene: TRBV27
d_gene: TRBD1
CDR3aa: CASSFRDSGESGYTF

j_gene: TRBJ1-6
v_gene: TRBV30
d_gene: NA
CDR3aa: CAWTLGAGSPLHF

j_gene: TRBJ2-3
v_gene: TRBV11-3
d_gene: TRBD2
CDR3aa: CASSSGTSGTDTQYF

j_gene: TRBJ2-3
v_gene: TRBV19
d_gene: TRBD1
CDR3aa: CASSIDRTGVRTDTQYF

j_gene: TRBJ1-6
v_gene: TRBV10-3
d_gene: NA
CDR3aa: CATRQDGNSPLHF

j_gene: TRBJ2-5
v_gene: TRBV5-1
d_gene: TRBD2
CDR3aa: CASSSGGGLAEETQYF

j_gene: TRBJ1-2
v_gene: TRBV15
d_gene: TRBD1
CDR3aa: CATSRRPGTGVYGYTF

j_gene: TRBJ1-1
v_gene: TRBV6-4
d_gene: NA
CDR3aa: CASSDSMGRAFF

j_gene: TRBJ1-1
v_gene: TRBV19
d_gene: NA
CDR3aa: CASRPRGSDTEAFF

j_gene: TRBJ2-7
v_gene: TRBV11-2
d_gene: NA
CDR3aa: CASSLSWVPGQAYEQYF

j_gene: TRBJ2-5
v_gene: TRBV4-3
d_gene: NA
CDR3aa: CASSQGRDLQETQYF

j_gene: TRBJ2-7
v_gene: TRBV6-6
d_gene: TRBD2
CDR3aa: CASSSQAGGASYEQYF

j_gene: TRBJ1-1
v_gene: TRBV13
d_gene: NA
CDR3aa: CASSLFTGRTEAFF

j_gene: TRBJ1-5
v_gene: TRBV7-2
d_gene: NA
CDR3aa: CASSSNPVGVNQPQHF

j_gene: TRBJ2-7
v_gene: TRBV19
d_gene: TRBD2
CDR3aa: CASSPGLAGYEQYF

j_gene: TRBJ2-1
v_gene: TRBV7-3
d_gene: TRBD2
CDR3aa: CASSEREGLGYNEQFF

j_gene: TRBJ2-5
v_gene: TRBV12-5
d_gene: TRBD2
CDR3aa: CASGLGLAEQETQYF

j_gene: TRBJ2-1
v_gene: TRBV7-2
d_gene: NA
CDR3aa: CASSSDLKSSYNEQFF

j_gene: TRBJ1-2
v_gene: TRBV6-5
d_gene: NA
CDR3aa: CASSRGFGDGYTF

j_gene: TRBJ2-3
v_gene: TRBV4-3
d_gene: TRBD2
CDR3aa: CASSQGTSGGGTDTQYF

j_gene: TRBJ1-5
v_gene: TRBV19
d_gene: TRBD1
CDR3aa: CASSSLDRGNNQPQHF

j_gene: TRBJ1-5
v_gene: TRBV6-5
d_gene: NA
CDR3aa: CASSYSQGSHQPQHF

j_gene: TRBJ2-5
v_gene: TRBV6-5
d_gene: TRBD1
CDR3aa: CASSPGTGWETQYF

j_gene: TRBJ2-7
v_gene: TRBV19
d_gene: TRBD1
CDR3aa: CASSPGQGKGEQYF

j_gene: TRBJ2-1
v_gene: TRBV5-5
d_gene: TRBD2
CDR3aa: CASSPGGDSYNEQFF

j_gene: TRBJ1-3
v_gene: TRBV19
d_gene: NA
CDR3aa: CASSGLEKGFGNTIYF

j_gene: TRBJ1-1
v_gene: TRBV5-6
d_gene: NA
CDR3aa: CASRPGPTGTEAFF

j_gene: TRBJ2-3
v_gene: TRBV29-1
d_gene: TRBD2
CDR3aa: CSVASGTSPDTQYF

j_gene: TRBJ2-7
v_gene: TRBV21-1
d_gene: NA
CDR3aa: CASSSTRDRYTSSSYEQYF

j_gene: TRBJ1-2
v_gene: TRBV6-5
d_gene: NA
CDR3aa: CASSYGSSDYGYTF

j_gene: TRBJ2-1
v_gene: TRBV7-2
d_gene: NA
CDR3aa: CASSYRRPVGGAYNEQFF

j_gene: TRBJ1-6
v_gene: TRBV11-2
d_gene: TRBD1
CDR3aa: CASSLETGGSSPLHF

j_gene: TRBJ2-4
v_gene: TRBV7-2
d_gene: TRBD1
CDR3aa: CASSRGTGEFLQYF

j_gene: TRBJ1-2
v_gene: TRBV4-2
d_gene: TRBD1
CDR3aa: CASSQEVGGVKDGYTF

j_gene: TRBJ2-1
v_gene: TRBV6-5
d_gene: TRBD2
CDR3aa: CASSQGTSGYNEQFF

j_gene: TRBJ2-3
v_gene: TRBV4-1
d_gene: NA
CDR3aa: CASSRLKGGNPDTQYF

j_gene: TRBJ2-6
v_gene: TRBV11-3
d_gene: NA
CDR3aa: CASSFLGPGANVLTF